The TCR beta chain described here comes from a study of blood T cell repertoires in COVID-19. Study in general: Samples came from the United States, Italy and Spain, spanning acute and convalescent COVID-19.

This clone was observed a handful of times. The authors' processing: Estimation of nucleated cell counts was performed using reference gene primer amplification. Profiled with immunoSEQ multiplex PCR; TCRdb holds only in-frame clones, not every one. V, J and clone size reflect that table, while D and trimming were determined from the DNA. The sample lists a few hundred thousand clones, about nine tenths seen once, with roughly 4% in the top ten. The J segment lost 7 bases and the V segment lost 6 bases, leaving 4 bases of the junction unmatched. Germline CDR1 MRHNA, CDR2 SNTAGT. The CDR3 runs to 14 residues.

The genes are TRBV6-4 and TRBJ1-6; TRBD1 aligns across 9 bases. The TCR comes from a man aged 60 to 69 who had recovered from COVID-19. Sequenced input: peripheral blood. The CDR3 DNA reads as TGTGCCAGCAGACGGGACAGGGCCAATTCACCCCTCCACTTT. Residues: CASRRDRANSPLHF.